These 24 T cell receptor beta chains were sequenced from one sample in a study of neurological immune-mediated disorders. In TCRdb, the 5' RACE reads were re-called with MiXCR into one record per CDR3 protein. The data show roughly 74,000 distinct CDR3 sequences, 5.2% seen once. Sequencing input: PBMCs. The receptors were gathered from a young man with multiple sclerosis.

This clonotype was counted ten times or more. The genes are TRBV20-1 and TRBJ1-2; TRBD1 might be the D (5 bases). Trimming took 5 bases from V and 2 from J, leaving 15 bases between them. Germline loops: CDR1 DFQATT, CDR2 SNEGSKA (reference sequence). CDR3 length: 14 amino acids. The CDR3 region has the DNA TGCAGTGCTTCTGGGGCCCGCCCCAACTATGGCTACACCTTC. This encodes CSASGARPNYGYTF.

This clonotype was counted many times. The CDR3 reads CAVFNGTEAFF. CDR3 DNA sequence: TGTGCCGTCTTCAATGGCACTGAAGCTTTCTTT. The J gene is TRBJ1-1, the V gene TRBV19; D is unclear. Trimming pared 11 bases from V and 4 bases from J, leaving 11 bases between. The CDR3 spans 11 residues. Germline CDR1 LNHDA, CDR2 SQIVND (reference sequence).

This clonotype showed up many times. The gene calls are TRBV19 and TRBJ1-1, with 7 bases aligning to TRBD1. With V trimmed by 6 bases and J by 1 base, 8 bases remained unmatched. Per the germline V gene, CDR1 is LNHDA and CDR2 is SQIVND (reference sequence). This CDR3 is built from 15 residues. The CDR3 sequence: CASRDYTGANTEAFF. CDR3 DNA sequence: TGTGCCAGTAGAGATTACACAGGGGCGAACACTGAAGCTTTCTTT. Based on the CDR3 plus reference TRBV19 and TRBJ1-1, the full variable domain is DGGITQSPKYLFRKEGQNVTLSCEQNLNHDAMYWYRQDPGQGLRLIYYSQIVNDFQKGDIAEGYSVSREKKESFPLTVTSAQKNPTAFYLCASRDYTGANTEAFFGQGTRLTVV.

In this sample, this clonotype turned up many times. The J gene is TRBJ1-3, the V gene TRBV5-5; 7 positions agree with TRBD1. Trimming cost V 2 bases and J 5 bases; bases outside gene matches: 4. CDR1 is SGHKS, CDR2 YYEKEE, per germline (reference sequence). CDR3 size: 14 residues. CDR3 nucleotide sequence: TGTGCCAGCAGCTTCGGGACAGACCGAAACACCATATATTTT. As protein: CASSFGTDRNTIYF.

This clonotype was counted ten times or more. The rearrangement joins TRBV29-1 to TRBJ1-1; D not certain. CDR1 is SQVTM, CDR2 ANQGSEA, per germline. The CDR3 runs to 12 residues. Between the trimmed V and J ends, which lost 6 bases and 4 bases, there was a span of 12 bases. CDR3 loop: CSVARLLTEAFF. DNA of the CDR3: TGCAGCGTAGCCAGGCTGCTCACTGAAGCTTTCTTT.

This clonotype was recorded many times. The chain combines TRBV24-1 with TRBJ2-6, with D possibly matching TRBD2 (6 bases). Germline CDR1 reads KGHDR; CDR2 reads SFDVKD. V was shortened by 8 bases and J by 0 bases, with 25 bases between the two germline ends. This CDR3 spans 20 amino acids. The CDR3, as DNA: TGTGCCACCATCTTAAACCAGGAGGGGCTAGCGCTCTCTGGGGCCAACGTCCTGACTTTC. This gives the protein CATILNQEGLALSGANVLTF.

This clonotype was observed many times. V and J are TRBV20-1 and TRBJ2-7, with D possibly matching TRBD2 (6 bases). The V gene lost 1 base and the J gene lost 2 bases, with 9 bases spanning the gap. The V gene's germline CDR1 is DFQATT and CDR2 SNEGSKA (reference sequence). This CDR3 contains 13 residues. CDR3 residues: CSARAGATYEQYF. As DNA, the CDR3 is TGCAGTGCTAGAGCGGGAGCAACCTACGAGCAGTACTTC.

This clonotype has at least ten counts. The chain combines TRBV6-1 with TRBJ2-2, with D unresolved. Germline lookup yields CDR1 MNHNS and CDR2 SASEGT. CDR3 size: 14 residues. V lost 7 bases and J lost 6, with 15 bases in between. CDR3 sequence (DNA): TGTGCCAGCACCCCCACCTTAGTGTCCGGGGAGCTGTTTTTT. The encoded protein is CASTPTLVSGELFF.

This clonotype showed up many times. The chain is built from TRBV2 and TRBJ1-6; the D is unclear. CDR1 is SNHLY, CDR2 FYNNEI, per germline. V was clipped by 7 bases and J by 12 bases, with 10 bases between them. The CDR3 contains 11 residues. CDR3 DNA: TGTGCCAGCAAAGGTTCAGGACCCCTCCACTTT. This sequence encodes CASKGSGPLHF. Using reference TRBV2 and TRBJ1-6 for the parts outside the CDR3, the full variable domain is EPEVTQTPSHQVTQMGQEVILRCVPISNHLYFYWYRQILGQKVEFLVSFYNNEISEKSEIFDDQFSVERPDGSNFTLKIRSTKLEDSAMYFCASKGSGPLHFGNGTRLTVT.

Many counts were recorded for this clonotype. CDR3 amino acids: CSANRADTEAFF. The CDR3 region has the DNA TGCAGTGCTAACAGGGCGGACACTGAAGCTTTCTTT. The genes are TRBV20-1 and TRBJ1-1, with D possibly matching TRBD1 (6 bases). The CDR3 spans 12 residues. CDR1 DFQATT and CDR2 SNEGSKA come from the germline V gene (reference sequence). Trimming pared 4 bases from V and 3 bases from J, leaving 9 bases between.

This clonotype was found many times. The CDR3 DNA is TGTGCCAGCAGTGGGGAGCGGGTCAATGAGCAGTTCTTC. Protein: CASSGERVNEQFF. The genes are TRBV2 and TRBJ2-1, with D maybe TRBD2 (6 bases). From germline, CDR1 is SNHLY and CDR2 FYNNEI. The V gene lost 4 bases and the J gene lost 6 bases, with 10 bases spanning the gap. The CDR3 contains 13 residues.

This clonotype showed up many times. V and J are TRBV29-1 and TRBJ1-1; tentatively, D is TRBD1 (5 bases). Germline loops: CDR1 SQVTM, CDR2 ANQGSEA. With 6 bases removed from V and 1 base from J, the gap between germline ends came to 15 bases. The CDR3 runs to 14 residues. CDR3 residues: CSVRTSLTNTEAFF. CDR3 in DNA: TGCAGCGTCCGGACAAGTCTGACGAACACTGAAGCTTTCTTT.

In its sample, this clonotype was seen many times. The chain combines TRBV9 with TRBJ2-1; 7 bases map to TRBD2. The CDR3 is 14 residues long. With V trimmed by 6 bases and J by 8 bases, 11 bases remained unmatched. Germline V gene lookup returns CDR1 SGDLS and CDR2 YYNGEE. CDR3 in amino acids: CASTNGGLADEQFF. The CDR3 nucleotides read TGTGCCAGCACCAACGGGGGGTTGGCGGATGAGCAGTTCTTC.

This clonotype has a count of ten or more. The chain links TRBV4-3 to TRBJ2-1; D possibly corresponds to TRBD2 (5 bases). CDR3 size: 19 residues. The V and J ends lost 0 bases and 0 bases respectively, with 18 bases between them. Germline V CDR1 and CDR2: LGHNA, YSLEER. Here the CDR3 reads CASSQESRRTLSSYNEQFF. CDR3 DNA: TGCGCCAGCAGCCAAGAAAGTCGGCGGACTCTTAGCTCCTACAATGAGCAGTTCTTC.

In its sample, this clonotype was seen many times. The gene calls are TRBV5-1 and TRBJ2-7, with TRBD2 as a possible D gene (6 bases). The ends were cut back, 3 bases at V and 5 bases at J, with 15 bases in the middle. The CDR3 is 14 amino acids. Germline V gives CDR1 SGHRS, CDR2 YFSETQ. The CDR3, as DNA: TGCGCCAGCAGCTCGGGACTCAAGGTCCACGAGCAGTACTTC. Translated: CASSSGLKVHEQYF. Together with reference TRBV5-1 and TRBJ2-7, the CDR3 gives the full variable domain: KAGVTQTPRYLIKTRGQQVTLSCSPISGHRSVSWYQQTPGQGLQFLFEYFSETQRNKGNFPGRFSGRQFSNSRSEMNVSTLELGDSALYLCASSSGLKVHEQYFGPGTRLTVT.

The table lists this clonotype with many counts. CDR3 nucleotides: TGTGCCATCAGTACCGGGACAGGGACGAATGAGCAGTTCTTC. This sequence encodes CAISTGTGTNEQFF. The chain joins TRBV10-3 to TRBJ2-1; 9 nucleotides align to TRBD1. CDR1 is ENHRY, CDR2 SYGVKD, per germline. The CDR3 is made up of 14 amino acids. The trim removed 5 bases at V and 7 bases at J, leaving 6 bases unmatched.

Many counts were recorded for this clonotype. The chain couples TRBV6-1 to TRBJ2-7; 7 bases fit TRBD2. The CDR3 spans 11 residues. CDR1 is MNHNS and CDR2 is SASEGT in the germline V gene. V lost 8 bases and J lost 6; bases outside the gene matches: 4. In nucleotides, the CDR3 is TGTGCCAGCTCGTGGGGGGGCGAGCAGTACTTC. It codes for CASSWGGEQYF.

At least ten counts were recorded for this clonotype. The CDR3 bases are TGTGCCAGCAGTGGACCGACAGTCGGTTATGAAGCTTTCTTT. It yields the protein CASSGPTVGYEAFF. The chain joins TRBV6-2 or TRBV6-3 to TRBJ1-1; the D gene is possibly TRBD1 (5 bases). V was trimmed by 5 bases and J by 7 bases, leaving 17 bases between them. CDR1 is MNHEY and CDR2 is SVGEGT in the germline V gene. The CDR3 runs to 14 residues.

This clonotype was observed many times. This chain joins TRBV5-1 and TRBJ2-1; 9 positions match TRBD1. Germline CDR1 reads SGHRS; CDR2 reads YFSETQ. With V trimmed by 1 base and J by 7 bases, 6 bases remained unmatched. This CDR3 spans 15 amino acids. The CDR3 loop reads CASSLMGQGSNEQFF. In DNA, the CDR3 is TGCGCCAGCAGCTTGATGGGACAGGGCTCGAATGAGCAGTTCTTC.

This clonotype came up a few times. A much larger clone is a single base away; this may be a read error. This rearrangement joins TRBV11-3 to TRBJ2-2; unclear D gene. There are 14 residues in the CDR3. The V gene's germline CDR1 is SGHNT and CDR2 YENEEA. Trimming left V 0 bases short and J 6 bases short, with 8 bases between. CDR3 sequence: CASSLDGTSGELFF. The CDR3 DNA is TGTGCCAGCAGCTTAGATGGTACGTCCGGGGAGCTGTTTTTT.

Ten or more counts support this clonotype. The rearrangement joins TRBV5-1 to TRBJ2-3; D not certain. The CDR3 consists of 13 residues. Trimming removed 5 bases from V and 1 base from J, with 8 bases in between. Germline lookup yields CDR1 SGHRS and CDR2 YFSETQ. The CDR3 DNA follows: TGCGCCAGCAGTATAACGGGCACAGATACGCAGTATTTT. Translating gives CASSITGTDTQYF.

At least ten counts were recorded for this clonotype. The chain combines TRBV20-1 with TRBJ1-2; the D gene is possibly TRBD1 (6 bases). Germline lookup yields CDR1 DFQATT and CDR2 SNEGSKA (reference sequence). V was pared by 7 bases and J by 3 bases, with 12 bases between. The CDR3 extends over 12 amino acids. The CDR3 loop is CSVIHRDYGYTF. The CDR3 DNA follows: TGCAGTGTCATCCACAGGGACTATGGCTACACCTTC.

In this sample, this clonotype turned up many times. As DNA, the CDR3 is TGCGCCAGCAGCCAAGACCCAGGTCTCACAGATACGCAGTATTTT. Translated, it gives CASSQDPGLTDTQYF. This chain connects TRBV4-3 to TRBJ2-3; D unresolved. Deletions cut 0 bases from V and 2 bases from J, with 9 bases between. From germline, CDR1 is LGHNA and CDR2 YSLEER. The CDR3 extends over 15 amino acids.

At least ten counts were recorded for this clonotype. V gene TRBV20-1 combines with J gene TRBJ1-1, with D possibly being TRBD1 (5 bases). Between the trimmed V and J ends, which lost 6 bases and 5 bases, there was a span of 16 bases. The CDR3 extends over 13 amino acids. CDR1 is DFQATT and CDR2 is SNEGSKA in the germline V gene (reference sequence). The CDR3, as DNA: TGCAGTGCCCTCTCGGGGCAGCTAACTGAAGCTTTCTTT. Encoded protein: CSALSGQLTEAFF.